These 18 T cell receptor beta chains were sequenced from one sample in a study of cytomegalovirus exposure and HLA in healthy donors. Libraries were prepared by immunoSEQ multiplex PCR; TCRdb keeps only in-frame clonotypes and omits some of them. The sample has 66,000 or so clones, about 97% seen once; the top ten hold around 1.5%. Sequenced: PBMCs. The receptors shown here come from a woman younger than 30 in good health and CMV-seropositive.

CDR3 region: CASSEGGKLFF. As DNA, the CDR3 is TGTGCCAGCAGTGAGGGGGGAAAACTGTTTTTT. The V gene is TRBV25-1, the J gene TRBJ1-4, with TRBD1 as a possible D gene (5 bases). Trimming pared 3 bases from V and 10 bases from J, leaving 6 bases between. Germline CDR1 is MGHDK and CDR2 is SYGVNS. The CDR3 covers 11 residues.

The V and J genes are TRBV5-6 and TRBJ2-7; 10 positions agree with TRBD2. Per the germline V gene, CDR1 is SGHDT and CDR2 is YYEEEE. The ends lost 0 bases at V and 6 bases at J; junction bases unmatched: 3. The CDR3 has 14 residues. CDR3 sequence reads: CASSLASGRGEQYF. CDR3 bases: TGTGCCAGCAGCTTGGCCAGCGGGAGGGGCGAGCAGTACTTC.

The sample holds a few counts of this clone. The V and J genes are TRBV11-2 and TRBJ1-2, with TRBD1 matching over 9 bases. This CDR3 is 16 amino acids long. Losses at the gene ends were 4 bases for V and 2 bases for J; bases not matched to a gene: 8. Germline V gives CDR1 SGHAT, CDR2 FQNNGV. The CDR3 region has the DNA TGTGCCAGCAGCTCCAGGACAGGGGCGAAAAACTATGGCTACACCTTC. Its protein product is CASSSRTGAKNYGYTF. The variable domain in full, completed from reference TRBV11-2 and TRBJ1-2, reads EAGVAQSPRYKIIEKRQSVAFWCNPISGHATLYWYQQILGQGPKLLIQFQNNGVVDDSQLPKDRFSAERLKGVDSTLKIQPAKLEDSAVYLCASSSRTGAKNYGYTFGSGTRLTVV.

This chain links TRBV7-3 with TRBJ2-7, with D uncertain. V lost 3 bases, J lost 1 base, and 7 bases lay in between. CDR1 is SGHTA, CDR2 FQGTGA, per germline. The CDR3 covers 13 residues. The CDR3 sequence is CASSFDFSYEQYF. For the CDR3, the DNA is TGTGCCAGCAGCTTTGACTTTTCCTACGAGCAGTACTTC.

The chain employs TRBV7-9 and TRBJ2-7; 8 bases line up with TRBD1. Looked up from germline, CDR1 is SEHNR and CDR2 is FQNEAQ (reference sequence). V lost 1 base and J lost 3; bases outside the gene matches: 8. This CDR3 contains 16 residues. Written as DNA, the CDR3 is TGTGCCAGCAGCTTAGGCTCCGGGACAGGAAACTACGAGCAGTACTTC. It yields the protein CASSLGSGTGNYEQYF.

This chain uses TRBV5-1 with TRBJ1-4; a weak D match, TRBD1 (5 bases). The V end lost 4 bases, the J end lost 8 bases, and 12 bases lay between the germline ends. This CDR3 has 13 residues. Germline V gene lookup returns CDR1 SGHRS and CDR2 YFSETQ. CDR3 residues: CASSGSKGEKLFF. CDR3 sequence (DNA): TGCGCCAGCAGCGGTTCCAAGGGGGAAAAACTGTTTTTT.

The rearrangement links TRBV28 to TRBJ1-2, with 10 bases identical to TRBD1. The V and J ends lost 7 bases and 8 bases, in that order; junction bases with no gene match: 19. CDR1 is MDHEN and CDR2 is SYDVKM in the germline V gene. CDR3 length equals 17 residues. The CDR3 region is CASNLWDRGYSSYGYTF. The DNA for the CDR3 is TGTGCCAGCAACCTCTGGGACAGGGGTTACTCCAGTTACGGCTACACCTTC.

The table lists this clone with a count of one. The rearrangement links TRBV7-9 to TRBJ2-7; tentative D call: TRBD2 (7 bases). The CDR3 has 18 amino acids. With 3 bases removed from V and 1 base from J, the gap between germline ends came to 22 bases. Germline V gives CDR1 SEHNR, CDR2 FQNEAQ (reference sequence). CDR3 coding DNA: TGTGCCAGCAGCTTTCCCCGAGGGGGAGCGGGATTATCCTACGAGCAGTACTTC. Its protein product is CASSFPRGGAGLSYEQYF. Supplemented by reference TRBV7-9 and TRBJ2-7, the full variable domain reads DTGVSQNPRHKITKRGQNVTFRCDPISEHNRLYWYRQTLGQGPEFLTYFQNEAQLEKSRLLSDRFSAERPKGSFSTLEIQRTEQGDSAMYLCASSFPRGGAGLSYEQYFGPGTRLTVT.

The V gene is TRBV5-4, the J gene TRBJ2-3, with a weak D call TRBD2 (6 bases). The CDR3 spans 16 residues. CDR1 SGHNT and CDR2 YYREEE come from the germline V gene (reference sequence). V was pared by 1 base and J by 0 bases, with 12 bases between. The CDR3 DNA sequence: TGTGCCAGCAGCTTGAGTGCGGGACTTAGCACAGATACGCAGTATTTT. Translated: CASSLSAGLSTDTQYF.

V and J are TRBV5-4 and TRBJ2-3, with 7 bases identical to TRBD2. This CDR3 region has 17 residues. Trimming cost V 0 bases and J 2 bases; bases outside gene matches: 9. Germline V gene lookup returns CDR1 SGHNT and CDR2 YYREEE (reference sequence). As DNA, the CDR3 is TGTGCCAGCAGCTTGGGATTGGGCGGGAGTATCACAGATACGCAGTATTTT. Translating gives CASSLGLGGSITDTQYF.

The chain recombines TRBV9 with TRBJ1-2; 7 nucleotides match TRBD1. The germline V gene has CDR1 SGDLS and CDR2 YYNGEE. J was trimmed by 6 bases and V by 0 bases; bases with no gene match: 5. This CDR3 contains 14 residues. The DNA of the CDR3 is TGTGCCAGCAGCGTAGGGGACGGGACAGATGGCTACACCTTC. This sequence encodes CASSVGDGTDGYTF.

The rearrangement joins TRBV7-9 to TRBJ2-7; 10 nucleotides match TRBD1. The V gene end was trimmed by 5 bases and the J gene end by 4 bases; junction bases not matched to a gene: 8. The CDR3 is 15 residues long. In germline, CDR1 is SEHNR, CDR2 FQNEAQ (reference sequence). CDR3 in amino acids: CASSKIWDRGYEQYF. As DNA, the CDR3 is TGTGCCAGCAGCAAGATCTGGGACAGGGGATACGAGCAGTACTTC. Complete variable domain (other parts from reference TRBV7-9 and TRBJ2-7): DTGVSQNPRHKITKRGQNVTFRCDPISEHNRLYWYRQTLGQGPEFLTYFQNEAQLEKSRLLSDRFSAERPKGSFSTLEIQRTEQGDSAMYLCASSKIWDRGYEQYFGPGTRLTVT.

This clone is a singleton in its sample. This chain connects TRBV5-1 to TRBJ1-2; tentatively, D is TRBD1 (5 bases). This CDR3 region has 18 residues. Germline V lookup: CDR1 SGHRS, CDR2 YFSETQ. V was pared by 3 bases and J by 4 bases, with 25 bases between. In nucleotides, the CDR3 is TGCGCCAGCAGCTGGAAAGGGGTAGGGGATCGGGGGACCTATGGCTACACCTTC. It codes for CASSWKGVGDRGTYGYTF.

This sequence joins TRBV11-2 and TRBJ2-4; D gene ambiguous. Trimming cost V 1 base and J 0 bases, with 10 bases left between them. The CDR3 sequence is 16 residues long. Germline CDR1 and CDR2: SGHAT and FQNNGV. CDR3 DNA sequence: TGTGCCAGCAGCTTAGCGGGTCTTCTAGCCAAAAACATTCAGTACTTC. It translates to CASSLAGLLAKNIQYF.

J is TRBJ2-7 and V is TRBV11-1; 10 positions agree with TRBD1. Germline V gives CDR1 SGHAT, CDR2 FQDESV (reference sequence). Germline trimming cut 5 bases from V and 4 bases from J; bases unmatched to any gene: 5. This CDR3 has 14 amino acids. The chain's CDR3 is CASSVTGGGYEQYF. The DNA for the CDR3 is TGTGCCAGCAGCGTGACAGGGGGCGGTTACGAGCAGTACTTC.

CDR3 loop: CASSRTVLETQYF. DNA for the CDR3: TGTGCCAGCAGCCGGACAGTGTTGGAGACCCAGTACTTC. The V gene is TRBV7-3, the J gene TRBJ2-5; D possibly corresponds to TRBD1 (6 bases). V shed 5 bases and J shed 5 bases, with 12 bases lying between them. CDR1 is SGHTA, CDR2 FQGTGA, per germline. The CDR3 runs to 13 residues.

The CDR3 DNA follows: TGTGCCAGCAGCCGACTAGCGGGTTCCCCAATGGATGAGCAGTTCTTC. Amino acids: CASSRLAGSPMDEQFF. This chain links TRBV7-9 with TRBJ2-1; TRBD2 matches at 10 bases. The germline V gene encodes CDR1 SEHNR and CDR2 FQNEAQ (reference sequence). The CDR3 runs to 16 residues. After removal of 5 bases from V and 8 bases from J, the junction contained 12 bases not matched to a gene.

The CDR3 DNA reads TGTGCCAGCACGATCAAACAGGGGTTGGACGAGCAGTACTTC. This codes for CASTIKQGLDEQYF. The V gene is TRBV6-1, the J gene TRBJ2-7; 7 bases are a match to TRBD1. Germline V gene sequence: CDR1 MNHNS, CDR2 SASEGT. Trimming cost V 7 bases and J 5 bases; bases outside gene matches: 11. The length of the CDR3 is 14 residues.